The present TCR beta chain was sequenced within a study of T cell clonotyping in hematopoietic cell transplantation. Study-wide findings and caveats: Pathologically expanded recipient clonotypes increased progressively from day 30 to day 180 as diversity fell.

The data were produced by immunoSEQ multiplex PCR, yet TCRdb's version contains in-frame clones alone and is incomplete. This sample has under 5,500 clones; 75% to 80% occur once, and the top ten carry around 12%. V was shortened by 4 bases and J by 7 bases, with 11 bases between the two germline ends. The CDR3 sequence is 12 residues long. Germline lookup yields CDR1 GTSNPN and CDR2 SVGIG (reference sequence). For this clone: Its antigen is still unknown.

This receptor was identified in a male patient between 55 and 70 years old who had an allogeneic stem cell transplant from an unrelated donor, so the T cells may come from the graft donor. Some clones in this sample may be carry-over from other donors' samples. The chain joins TRBV30 to TRBJ2-1; D call uncertain. Sequenced here: peripheral blood mononuclear cells, sampled 30 days after allogeneic stem cell transplant. This CDR3 is CAWNLRSNEQFF. The DNA of the CDR3 is TGTGCCTGGAATCTCCGGAGTAATGAGCAGTTCTTC. Full variable domain (missing parts from reference TRBV30 and TRBJ2-1): SQTIHQWPATLVQPVGSPLSLECTVEGTSNPNLYWYRQAAGRGLQLLFYSVGIGQISSEVPQNLSASRPQDRQFILSSKKLLLSDSGFYLCAWNLRSNEQFFGPGTRLTVL.